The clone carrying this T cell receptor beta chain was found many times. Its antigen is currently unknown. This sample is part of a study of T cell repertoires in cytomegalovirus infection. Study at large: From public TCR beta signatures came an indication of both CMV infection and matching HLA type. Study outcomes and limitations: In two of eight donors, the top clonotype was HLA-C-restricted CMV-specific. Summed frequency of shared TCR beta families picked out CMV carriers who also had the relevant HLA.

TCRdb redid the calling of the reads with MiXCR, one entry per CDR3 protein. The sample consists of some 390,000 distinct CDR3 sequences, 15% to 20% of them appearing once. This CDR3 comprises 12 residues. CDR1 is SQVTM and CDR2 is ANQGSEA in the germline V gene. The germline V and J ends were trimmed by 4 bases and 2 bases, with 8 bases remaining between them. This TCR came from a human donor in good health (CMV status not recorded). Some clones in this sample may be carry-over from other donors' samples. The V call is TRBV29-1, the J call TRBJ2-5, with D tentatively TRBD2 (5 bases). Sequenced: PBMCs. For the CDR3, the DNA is TGCAGCGTTGCTCGGGGTCAAGAGACCCAGTACTTC. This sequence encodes CSVARGQETQYF.